This entry lists 27 T cell receptor beta chains sequenced from one sample in a study of molecular identifiers for immune sequencing clone quantification (dated by TCRdb to the late 2010s). The method was PCR. Sequenced on an Illumina HiSeq 4000. The raw public reads went through TCRdb reprocessing: fastp at Q25, MiXCR clone calling, in-frame beta chains kept. A single entry per CDR3 protein holds the most common genes and DNA from its merged rows. A total of over 600,000 distinct CDR3 sequences appear in this sample, just under 20% of them only once. The ten largest clones add up to approximately 0.9% of the sample. The specimen sequenced was naive CD8+ T cells from blood, with Jurkat cell RNA spiked in. Explained via the paper, the cell subset or site label denotes: FACS-sorted CD8+CD4-CCR7+CD45RA+ naive T cells. Every receptor here comes from a human donor in good health. Some libraries in this study had Jurkat cell RNA spiked in.

The chain has TRBV10-2 and TRBJ1-2, with TRBD1 as a possible D gene (5 bases). The CDR3 covers 14 residues. The V gene's germline CDR1 is WSHSY and CDR2 SAAADI. The V end was cut by 2 bases, the J end by 4 bases, with 11 bases between. The CDR3 region is CASSEGAQLYGYTF. The CDR3 nucleotides are TGCGCCAGCAGTGAGGGGGCACAACTCTATGGCTACACCTTC.

In the case of this clonotype: This sequence may be a read error, since a much larger clone differs from it by one base. V usage is TRBV12-5 and J usage is TRBJ1-2; D ambiguous. This CDR3 is built from 12 residues. V lost 1 base, J lost 6 bases, and 6 bases lay in between. Germline CDR1 is LGHNT and CDR2 is FRNRAP. This CDR3 is CASGLGADGYTF. CDR3 DNA sequence: TGTGCTAGTGGTTTGGGGGCGGATGGCTACACCTTC.

In this sample, this clonotype turned up many times. The chain combines TRBV4-1 with TRBJ1-5; D remains unclear. The germline CDR1 and CDR2 sequences are MGHRA and YSYEKL. V was cut by 1 base and J by 0 bases, with 13 bases left in between. This CDR3 has 17 amino acids. The CDR3 DNA is TGCGCCAGCAGCCAAGTCGAAGAATCCTATAGCAATCAGCCCCAGCATTTT. This gives the protein CASSQVEESYSNQPQHF.

This clonotype appeared once. V and J are TRBV6-2 or TRBV6-3 and TRBJ2-1; D unresolved. This CDR3 contains 14 residues. The V gene lost 5 bases and the J gene lost 10 bases, with 18 bases spanning the gap. CDR1 is MNHEY and CDR2 is SVGEGT in the germline V gene. In nucleotides, the CDR3 is TGTGCCAGCAGTGTGAGTTTGTTTTCCTACGAGCAGTTCTTC. Its translation is CASSVSLFSYEQFF.

This clonotype has ten or more counts. The J gene is TRBJ2-3, the V gene TRBV30; D is unresolved. V lost 5 bases, J lost 4 bases, and 7 bases lay in between. CDR1 GTSNPN and CDR2 SVGIG come from the germline V gene (reference sequence). CDR3 length: 11 amino acids. CDR3 nucleotides: TGTGCCTGGCGTTCGGCAGATACGCAGTATTTT. Its protein is CAWRSADTQYF.

As DNA, the CDR3 is TGCAGCGTTGAAGACGGGATAGCGGGAGGTATCAATGAGCAGTTCTTC. Amino acid sequence: CSVEDGIAGGINEQFF. The chain combines TRBV29-1 with TRBJ2-1, with TRBD2 matching 10 bases. J gave up 6 bases and V 0 bases, and 8 bases lay outside the gene matches. Looked up from germline, CDR1 is SQVTM and CDR2 is ANQGSEA. The CDR3 is made up of 16 amino acids.

This clonotype was seen at least ten times. V usage is TRBV28 and J usage is TRBJ2-7; 14 positions match TRBD2. Germline V gene lookup returns CDR1 MDHEN and CDR2 SYDVKM. J lost 6 bases, V lost 6 bases, and 7 bases had no gene match. This CDR3 spans 15 amino acids. Here the CDR3 DNA reads TGTGCCAGCAGCCTCGGACTAGCGGGAGGAAGCGAGCAGTACTTC. It codes for CASSLGLAGGSEQYF.

This clonotype was seen many times. This chain links TRBV7-2 with TRBJ2-1; 11 bases fit TRBD2. Germline V gives CDR1 SGHTA, CDR2 FQGNSA. This CDR3 has 15 residues. V gave up 5 bases and J gave up 7 bases; unmatched junction bases: 7. The CDR3 protein is CASSAGLAGWNEQFF. In DNA, the CDR3 is TGTGCCAGCAGCGCTGGACTAGCGGGTTGGAATGAGCAGTTCTTC. Full variable domain (outside the CDR3, taken from reference TRBV7-2 and TRBJ2-1): GAGVSQSPSNKVTEKGKDVELRCDPISGHTALYWYRQSLGQGLEFLIYFQGNSAPDKSGLPSDRFSAERTGGSVSTLTIQRTQQEDSAVYLCASSAGLAGWNEQFFGPGTRLTVL.

The rearrangement joins TRBV4-1 to TRBJ2-7; 13 bases are shared with TRBD2. The CDR3 has 16 residues. The V gene end was trimmed by 3 bases and the J gene end by 4 bases; junction bases not matched to a gene: 6. The germline gives CDR1 MGHRA, CDR2 YSYEKL. The CDR3 region has the DNA TGCGCCAGCAGCCAGAAGACTAGCGGGGGGTTATACGAGCAGTACTTC. Translation gives CASSQKTSGGLYEQYF.

Concerning this clonotype: This may be a read error, as it is one base from a much larger clone. This chain connects TRBV20-1 to TRBJ2-7; TRBD2 aligns across 7 bases. Germline CDR1 reads DFQATT; CDR2 reads SNEGSKA (reference sequence). The CDR3 loop spans 14 amino acids. CDR3 sequence: CSARKRDTTYEQHF. In nucleotides, the CDR3 is TGCAGTGCTAGAAAGCGGGATACGACCTACGAGCAGCACTTC.

A word on this clonotype: A read error may explain this, as a much larger clone is one base away. The chain links TRBV6-2 or TRBV6-3 to TRBJ1-1; 8 nucleotides line up with TRBD1. This CDR3 comprises 17 residues. CDR1 and CDR2 from the germline V gene are MNHEY and SVGEGT. The CDR3 reads CASVPMAGGIMDTKAFF. CDR3 nucleotides: TGTGCCAGCGTCCCCATGGCAGGGGGCATTATGGACACTAAAGCTTTCTTT.

In its sample, this clonotype was seen many times. The gene calls are TRBV6-1 and TRBJ2-7; D not resolved. This CDR3 has 12 amino acids. The germline V and J ends were trimmed by 7 bases and 6 bases, with 13 bases remaining between them. From germline, CDR1 is MNHNS and CDR2 SASEGT. CDR3 bases: TGTGCCAGCAACCCATGGGGTTTCGAGCAGTACTTC. It specifies CASNPWGFEQYF.

This clonotype was seen at least ten times. This chain uses TRBV10-3 with TRBJ2-3; D may be TRBD1 or TRBD2 (5 bases each). V lost 8 bases and J lost 5, with 14 bases in between. CDR3 length equals 13 residues. Looked up from germline, CDR1 is ENHRY and CDR2 is SYGVKD. The CDR3 protein is CAIWDEGGDTQYF. CDR3 nucleotides: TGTGCCATCTGGGACGAAGGTGGAGATACGCAGTATTTT.

This clonotype was observed many times. The junction and the germline gene differ at one end; a read error may be behind it. This chain connects TRBV12-3 or TRBV12-4 to TRBJ1-2; the D is unclear. The CDR3 runs to 8 residues. CDR3 in amino acids: CASSFLSF. In DNA form, the CDR3 reads TGTGCCAGCAGTTTTTTGTCCTTC.

This clonotype was recorded many times. The chain links TRBV5-4 to TRBJ2-7, with D hard to call. The CDR3 is 16 amino acids. Germline lookup yields CDR1 SGHNT and CDR2 YYREEE (reference sequence). V was pared by 1 base and J by 2 bases, with 16 bases between. CDR3 in amino acids: CASSLPDTARPYEQYF. The CDR3 DNA is TGTGCCAGCAGCTTGCCCGACACAGCCAGGCCCTACGAGCAGTACTTC.

This clonotype was picked up many times. The rearrangement links TRBV27 to TRBJ2-1; D not certain. CDR3 length equals 15 residues. Trimming took 5 bases from V and 4 from J, leaving 15 bases between them. Germline CDR1 MNHEY, CDR2 SMNVEV (reference sequence). In DNA, the CDR3 is TGTGCCAGCAGTAAGACCCCTTTGCTTTACAATGAGCAGTTCTTC. Translation: CASSKTPLLYNEQFF.

In this sample, this clonotype turned up many times. The J gene is TRBJ2-7, the V gene TRBV30, with 7 bases matching TRBD2. The CDR3 contains 12 residues. The V and J ends lost 3 bases and 4 bases, in that order; junction bases with no gene match: 3. Germline values: CDR1 GTSNPN, CDR2 SVGIG (reference sequence). In DNA form, the CDR3 reads TGTGCCTGGAGCGAGGGAGGGTACGAGCAGTACTTC. This sequence encodes CAWSEGGYEQYF.

As to this clonotype: A much larger clone is a single base away; this may be a read error. The chain employs TRBV29-1 and TRBJ2-2; TRBD1 is a possible D gene (5 bases). The CDR3 sequence is 14 residues long. V gave up 6 bases and J gave up 4 bases, with 15 bases separating them. Germline-derived CDR1 and CDR2 are SQVTM and ANQGSEA. CDR3: CSVLTEASTGELFF. CDR3 nucleotide sequence: TGCAGCGTATTGACAGAGGCGAGCACCGGGGAGCTGTTTTTT.

This clonotype was counted at least ten times. The V gene is TRBV12-3 or TRBV12-4, the J gene TRBJ1-5; 8 bases line up with TRBD1. V was clipped by 1 base and J by 6 bases; unmatched bases: 11. The CDR3 loop spans 17 amino acids. Here the CDR3 DNA reads TGTGCCAGCAGTTTAGTTGGGGCAGGGGGCGACGGTCAGCCCCAGCATTTT. Translating gives CASSLVGAGGDGQPQHF.

This clonotype was counted a few times. The chain is built from TRBV7-2 and TRBJ2-3, with 12 bases aligning to TRBD2. This CDR3 comprises 16 residues. Germline assignment: CDR1 SGHTA and CDR2 FQGNSA. Losses at the gene ends were 1 base for V and 8 bases for J; bases not matched to a gene: 7. CDR3 DNA sequence: TGTGCCAGCAGCTTAGGTTCTAGCGGGGGGGCTGGTACGCAGTATTTT. This gives the protein CASSLGSSGGAGTQYF.

This clonotype was counted ten times or more. The rearrangement links TRBV12-3 or TRBV12-4 to TRBJ2-2; no clear D gene. V lost 1 base, J lost 1 base, and 7 bases lay in between. The CDR3 spans 15 residues. CDR3: CASSLGGWNTGELFF. DNA of the CDR3: TGTGCCAGCAGTTTAGGGGGATGGAACACCGGGGAGCTGTTTTTT.

This clonotype was recorded at least ten times. The chain carries TRBV25-1 and TRBJ2-7; 10 positions agree with TRBD1. Germline V gives CDR1 MGHDK, CDR2 SYGVNS. The V segment lost 4 bases and the J segment 3 bases; nucleotides outside the gene matches: 6. The CDR3 spans 15 residues. The DNA for the CDR3 is TGTGCCAGCAGTGCGTCAGGACAGGGGGTCTACGAGCAGTACTTC. This codes for CASSASGQGVYEQYF.

This clonotype was detected many times. The gene calls are TRBV28 and TRBJ2-2; possible D gene TRBD1, 6 bases. The CDR3 has 13 residues. CDR1 is MDHEN and CDR2 is SYDVKM in the germline V gene. Trimming took 8 bases from V and 5 from J, leaving 12 bases between them. CDR3 loop: CASGQFLTGELFF. The CDR3, as DNA: TGTGCCAGCGGACAGTTTCTGACCGGGGAGCTGTTTTTT.

As to this clonotype: At one boundary the junction diverges from the germline segment, which might be a read error. The rearrangement joins TRBV30 to TRBJ1-4; tentatively, D is TRBD1 (5 bases). CDR3 length: 16 amino acids. Germline V gene lookup returns CDR1 GTSNPN and CDR2 SVGIG (reference sequence). CDR3 protein: CAWGVLRGLGDEKLFF. The CDR3 DNA reads TGTGCCTGGGGTGTATTACGGGGACTGGGGGATGAAAAACTGTTTTTT.

Worth noting for this clonotype: This may be a read error, as it is one base from a much larger clone. V is TRBV4-3 and J is TRBJ2-7; weak D call: TRBD2 (5 bases). The CDR3 has 15 residues. Per germline, CDR1 LGHNA and CDR2 YSLEER. CDR3 in amino acids: CASNQGSAAGYEQYF. Here the CDR3 DNA reads TGCGCCAGCAACCAAGGTTCAGCGGCAGGCTACGAGCAGTACTTC.

This clonotype was observed at least ten times. In nucleotides, the CDR3 is TGTGCCAGCAGTTACTCGACGGTCTCTGAAGCTTTCTTT. Translating gives CASSYSTVSEAFF. The V call is TRBV6-5, the J call TRBJ1-1, with D unresolved. CDR3 length: 13 amino acids. CDR1 and CDR2 (germline): MNHEY, SVGAGI. V gave up 0 bases and J gave up 6 bases, with 8 bases separating them.

This clonotype was counted ten times or more. The chain uses TRBV12-3 or TRBV12-4 and TRBJ2-3, with 7 bases fitting TRBD2. This CDR3 is built from 14 residues. V lost 3 bases to trimming and J lost 4 bases; unmatched junction nucleotides: 4. CDR3 loop: CASSFLLAADTQYF. For the CDR3, the DNA is TGTGCCAGCAGTTTCCTCCTAGCGGCAGATACGCAGTATTTT.